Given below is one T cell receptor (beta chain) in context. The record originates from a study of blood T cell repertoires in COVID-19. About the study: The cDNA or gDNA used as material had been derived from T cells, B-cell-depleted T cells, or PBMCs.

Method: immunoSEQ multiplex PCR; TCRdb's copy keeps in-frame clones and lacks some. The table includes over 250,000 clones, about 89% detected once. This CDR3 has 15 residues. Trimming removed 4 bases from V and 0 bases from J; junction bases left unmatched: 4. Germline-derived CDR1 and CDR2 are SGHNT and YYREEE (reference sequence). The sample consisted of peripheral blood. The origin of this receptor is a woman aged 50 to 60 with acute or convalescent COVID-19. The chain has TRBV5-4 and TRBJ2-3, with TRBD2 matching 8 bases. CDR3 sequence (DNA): TGTGCCAGCAGCCCTACTAGCGGAAGCACAGATACGCAGTATTTT. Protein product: CASSPTSGSTDTQYF. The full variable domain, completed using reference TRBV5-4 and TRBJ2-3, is ETGVTQSPTHLIKTRGQQVTLRCSSQSGHNTVSWYQQALGQGPQFIFQYYREEENGRGNFPPRFSGLQFPNYSSELNVNALELDDSALYLCASSPTSGSTDTQYFGPGTRLTVL.